The clone carrying this TCR beta chain was counted between two and nine times. The data were taken from a study of blood T cells in healthy people across ages. The V gene lost 7 bases and the J gene lost 4 bases, with 8 bases spanning the gap. Germline-derived CDR1 and CDR2 are SGHRS and YFSETQ. This CDR3 spans 12 amino acids. Together with a sample-barcoded 5' primer, a J-beta primer mix was included in a second PCR lasting roughly 6 to 12 cycles. Tagging of each cDNA molecule was performed by a template-switch adaptor with 12 random nucleotides. TCRdb ran MiXCR on the 5' RACE reads and lists one entry per CDR3 protein. The table has around 1,500,000 distinct CDR3 sequences, under 30% seen once.

Material for sequencing was blood. This clonotype originated in a woman aged 25-40 years in good health. The chain uses TRBV5-1 and TRBJ2-2; D remains unclear. CDR3 nucleotides: TGCGCCAGCGGATCTGCCACCGGGGAGCTGTTTTTT. Amino acid sequence: CASGSATGELFF.